This T cell receptor (beta chain) was identified during a study of CD8 T cells in ankylosing spondylitis (dated by TCRdb to about 2017). Background on the whole study: The study profiled T cell receptor beta repertoires in healthy donors and ankylosing spondylitis patients to find disease-linked TCR variants. Peripheral blood samples were taken, and synovial fluid was additionally collected from ankylosing spondylitis patients. The full study cohort was made up of roughly 25 ankylosing spondylitis patients and 108 healthy donors.

Sequencing used an Illumina HiSeq 2500. Quantitative 5'-RACE with molecular barcodes was used to prepare TCR beta libraries. As for the authors' bioinformatics: A new computational method based on a probabilistic model of VDJ rearrangement was used to identify disease-linked TCR variants. TCRdb reprocessing: public reads trimmed at Q25 with fastp, clones called with MiXCR, in-frame beta chains kept. Rows are unified per CDR3 protein, each entry keeping the most common DNA and genes. Clone size and V and J calls follow TCRdb, not the original study. For this sample there are around 100,000 distinct CDR3 sequences; around 24% appear just once. Approximately 13% of the sample is held by the ten biggest clonotypes. Overall study results and their limits: Some of the motif variants had been reported before in the synovial fluid and blood of reactive arthritis patients, a finding that suggests common disease-initiation mechanisms. The disease-linked clones were reported to be significantly enriched in matched synovial fluid samples from ankylosing spondylitis patients. Blood from ankylosing spondylitis patients appeared to be characterized by a TCR beta motif composed of under 10 highly homologous amino acid variants. A CD8+ phenotype was shown by the disease-linked clones, which were found at relatively low frequencies in peripheral blood.

In regard to this clonotype: It has no known antigen specificity. One base away there is no much larger clone; base qualities are not given.

Synovial fluid samples and blood samples obtained from the same ankylosing spondylitis patients were matched. Material for sequencing was synovial fluid, either unsorted or a sorted T cell fraction (not recorded which). This clonotype originated in a male donor with ankylosing spondylitis.

The DNA sequence is given as TGTGCCAGCAGCTCCCCAGGACAGCTAGAGACCCAGTACTTC. The translation is CASSSPGQLETQYF. The V gene is TRBV5-6 and the J gene is TRBJ2-5; TRBD1 is possibly the D segment (6 matching bases). V gives up 3 bases and J gives up 4 bases, and the segment between their germline ends measures 13 bases. The germline V gene specifies SGHDT as CDR1 and YYEEEE as CDR2. The CDR3 runs 14 amino acids, cysteine and phenylalanine included. The retained sequence is limited to the CDR3, 42 bases, with the frame set at the first base.